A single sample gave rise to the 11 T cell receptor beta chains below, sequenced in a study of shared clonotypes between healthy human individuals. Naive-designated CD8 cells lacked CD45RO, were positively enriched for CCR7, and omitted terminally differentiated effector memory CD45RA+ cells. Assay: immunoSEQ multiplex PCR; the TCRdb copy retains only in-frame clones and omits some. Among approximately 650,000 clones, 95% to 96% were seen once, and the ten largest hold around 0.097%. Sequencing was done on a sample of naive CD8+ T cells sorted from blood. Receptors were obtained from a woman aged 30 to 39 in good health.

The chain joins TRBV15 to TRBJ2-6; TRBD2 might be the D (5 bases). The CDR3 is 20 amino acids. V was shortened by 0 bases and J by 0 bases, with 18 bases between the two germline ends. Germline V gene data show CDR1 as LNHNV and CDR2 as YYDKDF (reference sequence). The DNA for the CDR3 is TGTGCCACCAGCAGAGATTTTATAGGACTCAGCTCCTCTGGGGCCAACGTCCTGACTTTC. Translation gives CATSRDFIGLSSSGANVLTF.

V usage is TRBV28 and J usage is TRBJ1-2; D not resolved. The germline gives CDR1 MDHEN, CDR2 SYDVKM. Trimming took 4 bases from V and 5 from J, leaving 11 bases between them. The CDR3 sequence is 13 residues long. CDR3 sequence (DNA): TGTGCCAGCAGTTCATGGGCCGCGTATGGCTACACCTTC. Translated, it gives CASSSWAAYGYTF.

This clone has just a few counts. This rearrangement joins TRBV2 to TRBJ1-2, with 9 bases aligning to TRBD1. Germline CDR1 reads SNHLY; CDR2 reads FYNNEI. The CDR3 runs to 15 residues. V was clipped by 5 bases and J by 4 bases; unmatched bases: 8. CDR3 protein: CASSLGTGLGYGYTF. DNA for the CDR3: TGTGCCAGCAGTCTCGGGACAGGGCTCGGCTATGGCTACACCTTC.

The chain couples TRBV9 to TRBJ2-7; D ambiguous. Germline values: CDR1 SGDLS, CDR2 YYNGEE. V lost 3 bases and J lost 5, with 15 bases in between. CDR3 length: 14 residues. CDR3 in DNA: TGTGCCAGCAGCGCTACGAGCCTTAGCCACGAGCAGTACTTC. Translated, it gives CASSATSLSHEQYF.

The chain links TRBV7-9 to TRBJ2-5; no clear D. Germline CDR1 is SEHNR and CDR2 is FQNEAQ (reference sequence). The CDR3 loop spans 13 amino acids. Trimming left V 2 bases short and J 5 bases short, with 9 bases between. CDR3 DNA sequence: TGTGCCAGCAGCTTATCTCCGTGGGAGACCCAGTACTTC. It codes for CASSLSPWETQYF.

CDR3 sequence: CASSPDKQFSLPAGTEAFF. The CDR3, as DNA: TGTGCCAGCAGCCCCGATAAACAGTTTTCGCTGCCGGCTGGGACTGAAGCTTTCTTT. This chain links TRBV14 with TRBJ1-1; D not certain. V lost 4 bases, J lost 5 bases, and 29 bases lay in between. The length of the CDR3 is 19 residues. Looked up from germline, CDR1 is SGHDN and CDR2 is FVKESK.

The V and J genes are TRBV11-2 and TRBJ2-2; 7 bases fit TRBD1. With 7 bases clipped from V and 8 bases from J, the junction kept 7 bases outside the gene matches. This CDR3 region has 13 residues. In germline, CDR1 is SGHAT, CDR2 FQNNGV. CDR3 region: CASTTTGFGELFF. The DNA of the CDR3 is TGTGCCAGCACCACGACAGGGTTTGGGGAGCTGTTTTTT.

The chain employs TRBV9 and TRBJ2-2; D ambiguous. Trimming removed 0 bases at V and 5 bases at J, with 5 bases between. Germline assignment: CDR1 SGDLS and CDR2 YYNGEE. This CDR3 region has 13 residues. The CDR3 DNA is TGTGCCAGCAGCGTAGACTGGACCGGGGAGCTGTTTTTT. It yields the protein CASSVDWTGELFF. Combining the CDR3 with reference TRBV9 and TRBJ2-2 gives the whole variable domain DSGVTQTPKHLITATGQRVTLRCSPRSGDLSVYWYQQSLDQGLQFLIQYYNGEERAKGNILERFSAQQFPDLHSELNLSSLELGDSALYFCASSVDWTGELFFGEGSRLTVL.

CDR3 residues: CASSTKLAGDYNEQFF. CDR3 nucleotide sequence: TGTGCCAGCAGCACAAAGTTGGCAGGGGACTACAATGAGCAGTTCTTC. The V gene is TRBV11-2, the J gene TRBJ2-1; possible D gene TRBD1, 6 bases. CDR3 size: 16 residues. V dropped 5 bases and J dropped 3 bases, with 17 bases sitting between them. Germline V gene data show CDR1 as SGHAT and CDR2 as FQNNGV.

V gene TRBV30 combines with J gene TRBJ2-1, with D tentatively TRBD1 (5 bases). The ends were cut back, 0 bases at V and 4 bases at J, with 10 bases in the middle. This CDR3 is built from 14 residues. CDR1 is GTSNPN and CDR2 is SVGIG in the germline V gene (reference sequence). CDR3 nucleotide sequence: TGTGCCTGGAGTGTAGTTGGGGCTTACAATGAGCAGTTCTTC. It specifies CAWSVVGAYNEQFF.

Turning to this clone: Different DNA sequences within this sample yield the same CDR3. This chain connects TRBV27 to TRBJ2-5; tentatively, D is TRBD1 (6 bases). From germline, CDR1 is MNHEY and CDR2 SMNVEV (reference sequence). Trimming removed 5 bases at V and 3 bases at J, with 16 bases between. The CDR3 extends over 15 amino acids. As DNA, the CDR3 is TGTGCCAGCAGTCTAATTGGGGCAGGGGAAGAGACCCAGTACTTC. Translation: CASSLIGAGEETQYF.